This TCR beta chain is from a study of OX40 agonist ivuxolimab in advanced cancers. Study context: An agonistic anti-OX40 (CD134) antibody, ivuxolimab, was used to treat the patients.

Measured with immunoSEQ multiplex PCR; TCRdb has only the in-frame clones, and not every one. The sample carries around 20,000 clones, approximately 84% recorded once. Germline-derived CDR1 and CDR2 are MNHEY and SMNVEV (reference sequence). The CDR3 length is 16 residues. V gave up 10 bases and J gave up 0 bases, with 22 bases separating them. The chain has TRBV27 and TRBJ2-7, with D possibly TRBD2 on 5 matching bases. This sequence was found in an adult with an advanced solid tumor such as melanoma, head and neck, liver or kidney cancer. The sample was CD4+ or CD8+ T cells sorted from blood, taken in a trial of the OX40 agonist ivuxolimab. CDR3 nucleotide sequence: TGTGCCACTGGCAGGAATTTAGCGCCGAGCTCCTACGAGCAGTACTTC. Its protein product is CATGRNLAPSSYEQYF.